In its sample, the clone carrying this TCR beta chain was seen a few times. Germline V gene data show CDR1 as DFQATT and CDR2 as SNEGSKA (reference sequence). This CDR3 has 18 residues. V lost 0 bases and J lost 6; bases outside the gene matches: 12. The data originate from a study of T cell repertoires in cytomegalovirus infection. Study background: A matching HLA type, together with CMV infection, was signaled by public TCR beta signatures.

MiXCR was run by TCRdb on the reads, yielding one entry per CDR3 protein. The sample contains almost 300,000 distinct CDR3 sequences, about 9.1% of which appear only once. The source of this sequence is a human donor in good health (CMV status not recorded). Some clones in this sample may be carry-over from other donors' samples. The sample comprised PBMCs. The genes are TRBV20-1 and TRBJ1-5; TRBD1 matches at 12 bases. The CDR3 here is CSARDRVGTGGLIQPQHF. The CDR3 region has the DNA TGCAGTGCTAGAGATCGGGTAGGGACAGGGGGCTTGATTCAGCCCCAGCATTTT.